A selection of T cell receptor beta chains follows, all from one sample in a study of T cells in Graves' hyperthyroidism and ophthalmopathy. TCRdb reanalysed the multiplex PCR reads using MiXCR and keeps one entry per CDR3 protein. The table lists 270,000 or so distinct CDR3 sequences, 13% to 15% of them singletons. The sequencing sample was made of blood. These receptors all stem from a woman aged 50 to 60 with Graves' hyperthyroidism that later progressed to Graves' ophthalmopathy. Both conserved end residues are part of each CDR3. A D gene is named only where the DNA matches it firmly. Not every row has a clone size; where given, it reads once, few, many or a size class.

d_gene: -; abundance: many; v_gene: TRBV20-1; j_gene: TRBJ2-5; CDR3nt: TGCAGTGCTAGATTGTCGCTGGGGCTAGTGGAGACCCAGTACTTC; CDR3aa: CSARLSLGLVETQYF
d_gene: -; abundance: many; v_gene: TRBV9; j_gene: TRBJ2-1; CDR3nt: TGTGCCAGCAGCCTAGAACTTGAGCAGTTCTTC; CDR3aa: CASSLELEQFF
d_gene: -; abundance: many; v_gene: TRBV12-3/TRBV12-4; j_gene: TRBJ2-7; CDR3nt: TGTGCCAGCAGTTTCGTGGCAGGGTCCCACGAGCAGTACTTC; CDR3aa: CASSFVAGSHEQYF
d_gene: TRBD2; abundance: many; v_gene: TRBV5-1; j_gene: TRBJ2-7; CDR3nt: TGCGCCAGCAGCCCCCTAGCGGGAGGGCTCCTCTCCTACGAGCAGTACTTC; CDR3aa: CASSPLAGGLLSYEQYF
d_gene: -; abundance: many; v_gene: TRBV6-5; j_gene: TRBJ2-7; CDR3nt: TGTGCCAGCAGTTACGAGGGGACCGTTATGTTGGGTAGTGAGCAGTACTTC; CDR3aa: CASSYEGTVMLGSEQYF
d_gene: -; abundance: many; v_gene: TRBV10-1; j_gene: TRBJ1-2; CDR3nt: TGCGCCAGCAGTGGGGCGGGTTCGTATGGCTACACCTTC; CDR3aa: CASSGAGSYGYTF
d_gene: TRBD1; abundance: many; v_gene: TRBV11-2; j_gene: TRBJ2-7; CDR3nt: TGTGCCAGCAGCTCAGGGGGCGCCCCCTACGAGCAGTACTTC; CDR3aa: CASSSGGAPYEQYF
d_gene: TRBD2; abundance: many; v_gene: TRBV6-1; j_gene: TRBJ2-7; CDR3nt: TGTGCCAGCAGTCGGGGACTAGCGGGAGTAAAAAGTGAGCCCTACGAGCAGTACTTC; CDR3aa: CASSRGLAGVKSEPYEQYF
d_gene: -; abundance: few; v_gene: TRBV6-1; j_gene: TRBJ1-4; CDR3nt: TGTGCCAGCAGTCACCGGGTTTTTAATGAAAAACTGTTTTTT; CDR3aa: CASSHRVFNEKLFF
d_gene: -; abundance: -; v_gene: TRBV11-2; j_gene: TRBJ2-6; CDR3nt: TGTGCCAGCAGCTTAGTCTTAGGGTCTGGGGCCAACGTCCTGACTTTC; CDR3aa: CASSLVLGSGANVLTF
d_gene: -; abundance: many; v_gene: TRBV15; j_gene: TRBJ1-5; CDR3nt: TGTGCCACCAGCAGAGAGAGGGCCGGCCAAAGGTATCAGCCCCAGCATTTT; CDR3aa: CATSRERAGQRYQPQHF
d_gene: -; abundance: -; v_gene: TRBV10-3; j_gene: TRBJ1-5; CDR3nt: TGTGCCATCAGGGGGGACTCCTCCCAGCCCCAGCATTTT; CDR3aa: CAIRGDSSQPQHF
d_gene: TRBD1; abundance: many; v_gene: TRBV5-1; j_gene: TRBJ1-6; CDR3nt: TGCGCCAGCAGCTTGGGGACAGGGGTTAATTCACCCCTCCACTTT; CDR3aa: CASSLGTGVNSPLHF
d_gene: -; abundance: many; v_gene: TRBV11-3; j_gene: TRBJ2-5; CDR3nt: TGTGCCAGCAGCCCGACGAGGCAGACACAAGAGACCCAGTACTTC; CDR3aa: CASSPTRQTQETQYF
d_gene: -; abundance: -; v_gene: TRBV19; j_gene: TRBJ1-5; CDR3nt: TGTGCCAGTAGGCCAGATAGGGCTTACAGCGATCAGCCCCAGCATTTT; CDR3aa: CASRPDRAYSDQPQHF
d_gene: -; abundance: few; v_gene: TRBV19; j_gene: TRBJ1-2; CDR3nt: TGTGCCAGTAGTATTGGGTCGGGCTACACCTTC; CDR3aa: CASSIGSGYTF
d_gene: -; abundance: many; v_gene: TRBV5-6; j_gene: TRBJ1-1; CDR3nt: TGTGCCAGCAGCGCACAGGGTTGGGTTGGAATGAACACTGAAGCTTTCTTT; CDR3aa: CASSAQGWVGMNTEAFF
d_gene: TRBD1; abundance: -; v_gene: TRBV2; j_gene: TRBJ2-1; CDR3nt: TGTGCCAGCAGATTATCCGGGACAGGGGTAGGAAATGAGCAGTTCTTC; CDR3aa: CASRLSGTGVGNEQFF
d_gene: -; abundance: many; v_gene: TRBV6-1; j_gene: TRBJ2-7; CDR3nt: TGTGCCAGCTTTACAGACCCCTATGAGCAGTACTTC; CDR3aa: CASFTDPYEQYF
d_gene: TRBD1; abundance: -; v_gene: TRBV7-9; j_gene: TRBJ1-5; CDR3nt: TGTGCCAGCAGTGCCGGACAGGGGGGTTCGCCCCAGCATTTT; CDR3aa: CASSAGQGGSPQHF
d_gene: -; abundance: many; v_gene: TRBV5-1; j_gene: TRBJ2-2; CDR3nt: TGCGCCAGCAGCCACGACTCGAACACCGGGGAGCTGTTTTTT; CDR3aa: CASSHDSNTGELFF
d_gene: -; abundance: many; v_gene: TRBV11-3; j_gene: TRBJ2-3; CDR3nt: TGTGCCAGCAGCGACGACGGCACTGGAACAGATACGCAGTATTTT; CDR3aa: CASSDDGTGTDTQYF
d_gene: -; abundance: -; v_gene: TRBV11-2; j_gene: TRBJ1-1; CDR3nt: TGTGCCAGCAGCTACGGACGAAAGATTGAAGCTTTCTTT; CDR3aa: CASSYGRKIEAFF
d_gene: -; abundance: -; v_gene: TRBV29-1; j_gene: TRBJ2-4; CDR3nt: TGCAGCGTCACTGATCCCAAAAACATTCAGTACTTC; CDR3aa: CSVTDPKNIQYF
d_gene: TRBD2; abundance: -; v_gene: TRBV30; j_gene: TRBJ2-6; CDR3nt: TGTGCCTGGAGTGTAACCCGAGGGAGGGCCAGAGTTGGTGGGGCCAACGTCCTGACTTTC; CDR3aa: CAWSVTRGRARVGGANVLTF
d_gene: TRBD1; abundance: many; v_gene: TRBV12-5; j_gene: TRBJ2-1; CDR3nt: TGTGCTAGTGGTTTGGACACCGGGACAGCAAACGATGAGCAGTTCTTC; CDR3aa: CASGLDTGTANDEQFF
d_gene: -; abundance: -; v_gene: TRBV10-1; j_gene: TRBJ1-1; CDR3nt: TGCGCCAGCAGTCGAGATAGGAACACTGAAGCTTTCTTT; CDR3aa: CASSRDRNTEAFF
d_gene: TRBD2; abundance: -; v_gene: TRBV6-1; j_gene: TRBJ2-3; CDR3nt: TGTGCCAGCAGTGAACTCCTAGCGGGACCCACAGATACGCAGTATTTT; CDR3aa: CASSELLAGPTDTQYF
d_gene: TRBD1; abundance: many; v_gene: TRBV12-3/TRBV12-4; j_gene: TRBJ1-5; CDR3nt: TGTGCCAGCAGCCGGACAGGGTTTAATCAGCCCCAGCATTTT; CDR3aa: CASSRTGFNQPQHF
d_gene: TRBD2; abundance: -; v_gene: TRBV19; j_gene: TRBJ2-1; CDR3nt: TGTGCCAGTAGTGATCCCGGACTAGCGGGAGACCTTGAGCAGTTCTTC; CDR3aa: CASSDPGLAGDLEQFF
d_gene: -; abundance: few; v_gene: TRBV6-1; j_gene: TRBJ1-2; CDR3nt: TGTGCCAGCAGGAGACAAGGGATAAACTATGGCTACACCTTC; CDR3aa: CASRRQGINYGYTF
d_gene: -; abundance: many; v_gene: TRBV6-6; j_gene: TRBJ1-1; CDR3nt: TGTGCCAGCAGTTACCTACTCAGGGAACCGAACACTGAAGCTTTCTTT; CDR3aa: CASSYLLREPNTEAFF
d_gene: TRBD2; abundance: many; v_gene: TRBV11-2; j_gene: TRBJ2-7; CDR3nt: TGTGCCAGCAGCGCTACACTAGCGGGAGAGTACGAGCAGTACTTC; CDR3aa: CASSATLAGEYEQYF
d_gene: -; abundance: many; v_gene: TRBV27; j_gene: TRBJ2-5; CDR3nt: TGTGCCAGCAGTCCCCAAGAGGAGGTGTTCCAAGAGACCCAGTACTTC; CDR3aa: CASSPQEEVFQETQYF
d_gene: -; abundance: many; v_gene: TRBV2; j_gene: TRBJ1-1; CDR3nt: TGTGCCAGCAGTGAAGCAAGGAATGTTCGGGGATCTGAAGCTTTCTTT; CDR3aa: CASSEARNVRGSEAFF
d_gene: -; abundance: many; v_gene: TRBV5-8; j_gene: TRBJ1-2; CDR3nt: TGTGCCAGCAGCTTGGCAATCGACGGCGGCGCCTATGGCTACACCTTC; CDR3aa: CASSLAIDGGAYGYTF
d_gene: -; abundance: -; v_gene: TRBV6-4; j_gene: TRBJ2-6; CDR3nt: TGTGCCAGCAGAAACACCGTTGGGGCCAACGTCCTGACTTTC; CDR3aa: CASRNTVGANVLTF
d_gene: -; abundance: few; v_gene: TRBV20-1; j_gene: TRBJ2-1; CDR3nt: TGCAGTGCCCCTCAACCCGGCATCGCCTACAATGAGCAGTTCTTC; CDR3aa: CSAPQPGIAYNEQFF
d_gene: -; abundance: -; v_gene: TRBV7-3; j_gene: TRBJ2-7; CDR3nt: TGTGCCAGCAGCCCTACGGGGGCGACATCCTACGAGCAGTACTTC; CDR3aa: CASSPTGATSYEQYF
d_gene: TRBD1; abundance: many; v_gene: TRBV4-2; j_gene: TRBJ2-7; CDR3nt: TGTGCCAGCAGCCAAGAAAGGACAGGGACCTACGAGCAGTACTTC; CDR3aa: CASSQERTGTYEQYF
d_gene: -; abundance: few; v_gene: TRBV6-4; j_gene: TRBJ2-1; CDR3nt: TGTGCCAGCAGTGACTTGCCGGGACGAGAGCAGTTCTTC; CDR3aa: CASSDLPGREQFF
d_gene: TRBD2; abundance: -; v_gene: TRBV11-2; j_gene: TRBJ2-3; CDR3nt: TGTGCCAGCAGCCAAGATGGGGCTAGCGGGAGCTCAGATACGCAGTATTTT; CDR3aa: CASSQDGASGSSDTQYF
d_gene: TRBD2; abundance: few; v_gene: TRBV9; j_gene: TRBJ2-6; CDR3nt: TGTGCCAGCAGCCTAGGACTAGCGGGAGGCTACTCTGGGGCCAACGTCCTGACTTTC; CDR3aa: CASSLGLAGGYSGANVLTF
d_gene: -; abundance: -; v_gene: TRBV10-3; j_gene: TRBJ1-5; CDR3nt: TGTGCCATCAGTGAGTTGGGTTCAAATCAGCCCCAGCATTTT; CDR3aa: CAISELGSNQPQHF
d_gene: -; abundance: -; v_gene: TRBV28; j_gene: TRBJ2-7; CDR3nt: TGTGCCAGCAGTTTTGATCCGGGCAGCCCCTCCCCTTACGAGCAGTACTTC; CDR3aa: CASSFDPGSPSPYEQYF
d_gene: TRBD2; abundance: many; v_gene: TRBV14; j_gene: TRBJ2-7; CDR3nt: TGTGCCAGCAGCCAAGTAGCGGGAGATTACGAGCAGTACTTC; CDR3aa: CASSQVAGDYEQYF
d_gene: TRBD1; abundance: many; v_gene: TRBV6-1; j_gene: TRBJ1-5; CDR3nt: TGTGCCAGCAGTGCCCCCGACGGGACAGGTCGGCGTCAGCCCCAGCATTTT; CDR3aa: CASSAPDGTGRRQPQHF